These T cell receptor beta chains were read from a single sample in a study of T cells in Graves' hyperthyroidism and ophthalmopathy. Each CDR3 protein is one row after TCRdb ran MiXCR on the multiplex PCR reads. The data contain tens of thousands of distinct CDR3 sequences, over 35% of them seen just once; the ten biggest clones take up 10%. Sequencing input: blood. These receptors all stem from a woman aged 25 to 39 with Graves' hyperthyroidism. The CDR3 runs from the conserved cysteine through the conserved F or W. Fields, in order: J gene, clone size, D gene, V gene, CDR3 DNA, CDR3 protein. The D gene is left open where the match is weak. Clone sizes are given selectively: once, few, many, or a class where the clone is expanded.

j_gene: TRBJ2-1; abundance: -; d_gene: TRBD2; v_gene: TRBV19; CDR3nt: TGTGCCAGTAGTATCTCTAGCGGGAGTAGCAATGAGCAGTTCTTC; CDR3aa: CASSISSGSSNEQFF
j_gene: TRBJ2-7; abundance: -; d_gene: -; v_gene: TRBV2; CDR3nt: TGTGCCAGCAGGCCAAGGACCCTCTACGAGCAGTACTTC; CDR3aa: CASRPRTLYEQYF
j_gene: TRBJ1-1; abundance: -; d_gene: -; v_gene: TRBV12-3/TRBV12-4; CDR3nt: TGTGCCAACAGTTCGAGGGCCAGCTGCGCTGAAGCTTTCTTT; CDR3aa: CANSSRASCAEAFF
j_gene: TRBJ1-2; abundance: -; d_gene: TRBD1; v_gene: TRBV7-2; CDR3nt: TGTGCCAGCAGCTTGACTAGGGGGACAGGGGGCGAGTATGGCTACACCTTC; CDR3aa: CASSLTRGTGGEYGYTF
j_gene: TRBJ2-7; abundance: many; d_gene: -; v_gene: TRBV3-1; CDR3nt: TGTGCCAGCAGCCAACCCGACGGCGAGCAGTACTTC; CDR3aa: CASSQPDGEQYF
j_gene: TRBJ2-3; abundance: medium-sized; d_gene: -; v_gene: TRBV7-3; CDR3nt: TGTGCCAGCAGTCTCAAGGGAGGAGACACAGATACGCAGTATTTT; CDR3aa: CASSLKGGDTDTQYF
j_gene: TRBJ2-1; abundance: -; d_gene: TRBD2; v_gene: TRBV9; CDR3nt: TGTGCCAGCAGCGGCCGACTAGCGGGGGGTCGCGATGAGCAGTTCTTC; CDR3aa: CASSGRLAGGRDEQFF
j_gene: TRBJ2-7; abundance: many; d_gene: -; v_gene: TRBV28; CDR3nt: TGTGCCAGCACGGGGCAGGGATTCTACGAGCAGTACTTC; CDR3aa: CASTGQGFYEQYF
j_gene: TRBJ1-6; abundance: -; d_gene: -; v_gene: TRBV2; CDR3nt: TGTGCCAGCAGTGTGCAGGGATCGGATAATTCACCCCTCCACTTT; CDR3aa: CASSVQGSDNSPLHF
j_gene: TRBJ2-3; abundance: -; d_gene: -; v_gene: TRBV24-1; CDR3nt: TGTGCCACCAGTGACCGGACGGGCACAGATACGCAGTATTTT; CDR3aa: CATSDRTGTDTQYF
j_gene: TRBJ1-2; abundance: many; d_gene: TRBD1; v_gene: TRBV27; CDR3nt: TGTGCCAGCAGTCCGGGACAGGGTGTGGTGGCTAACTATGGCTACACCTTC; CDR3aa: CASSPGQGVVANYGYTF
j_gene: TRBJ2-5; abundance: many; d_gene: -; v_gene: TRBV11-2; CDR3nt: TGTGCCAGCAGCTTCGGAGAGACCCAGTACTTC; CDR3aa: CASSFGETQYF
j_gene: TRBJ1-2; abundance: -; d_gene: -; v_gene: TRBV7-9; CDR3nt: -; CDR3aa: CASSIYLCSVKADFSGYTF
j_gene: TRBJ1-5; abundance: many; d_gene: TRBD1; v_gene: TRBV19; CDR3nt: TGTGCCAGTAGACTACAGGGGTCTAGCAATCAGCCCCAGCATTTT; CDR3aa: CASRLQGSSNQPQHF
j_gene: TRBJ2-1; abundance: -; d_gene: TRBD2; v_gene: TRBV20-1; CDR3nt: TGCAGTGCTCCCCGGACTAGCGGGAGGGCCGGGAATGAGCAGTTCTTC; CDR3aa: CSAPRTSGRAGNEQFF
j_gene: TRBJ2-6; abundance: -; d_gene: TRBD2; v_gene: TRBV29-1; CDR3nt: TGCAGCGTTGAGGCGGGGGTTCAGGACTCTGGGGCCAACGTCCTGACTTTC; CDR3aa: CSVEAGVQDSGANVLTF
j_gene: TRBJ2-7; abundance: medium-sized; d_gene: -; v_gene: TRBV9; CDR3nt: TGTGCCAGCAGCGTATCCGGGGTGGACGAGCAGTACTTC; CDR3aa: CASSVSGVDEQYF
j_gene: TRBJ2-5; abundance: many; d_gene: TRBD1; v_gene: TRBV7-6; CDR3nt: TGTGCCAGCAGCTTGGCCAACAGGGGTCCCCAAGAGACCCAGTACTTC; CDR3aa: CASSLANRGPQETQYF
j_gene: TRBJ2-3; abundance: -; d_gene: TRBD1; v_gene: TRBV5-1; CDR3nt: TGCGCCAGCAGCCTGGGACAGGCTGCACGCACAGATACGCAGTATTTT; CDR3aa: CASSLGQAARTDTQYF
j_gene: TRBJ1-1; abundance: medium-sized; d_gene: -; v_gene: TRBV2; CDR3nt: TGTGCCAGCAGTCAGGCAGTTGAAGCTTTCTTT; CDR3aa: CASSQAVEAFF
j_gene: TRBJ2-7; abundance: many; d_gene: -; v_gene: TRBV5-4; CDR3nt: TGCGCCAGCAGCCCCACCCGCGGGGAGACCTACGAGCGGTACTTC; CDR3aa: CASSPTRGETYERYF
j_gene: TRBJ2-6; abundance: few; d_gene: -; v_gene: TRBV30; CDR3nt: TGTGCCTGGATGCCCTGGTCGGCTGGGAATGGGGCCAACGTCCTGACTTTC; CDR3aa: CAWMPWSAGNGANVLTF
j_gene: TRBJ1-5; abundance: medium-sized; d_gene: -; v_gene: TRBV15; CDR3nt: TGTGCCACCAGCCTAGGGGTCCAGCCCCAGCATTTT; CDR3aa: CATSLGVQPQHF
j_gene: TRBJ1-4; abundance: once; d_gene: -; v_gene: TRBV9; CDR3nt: TGTGCCAGCACGGGGGAAACGACAGTCTACAATGAAAAACTGTTTTTT; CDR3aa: CASTGETTVYNEKLFF
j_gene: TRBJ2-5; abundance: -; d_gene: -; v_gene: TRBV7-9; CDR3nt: TGTGCCAGCAGCTTAGCACGGGATCAGCCCCAGTACTTC; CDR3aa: CASSLARDQPQYF
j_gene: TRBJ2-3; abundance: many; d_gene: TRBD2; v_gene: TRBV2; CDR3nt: TGTGCCAGCGGTCGCCTAGCGGGAGCGGCAGATACGCAGTATTTT; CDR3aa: CASGRLAGAADTQYF
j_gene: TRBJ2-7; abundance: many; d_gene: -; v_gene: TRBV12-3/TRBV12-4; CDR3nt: TGTGCCAGCAGCCCTAAACCGGGGCTGAAACTCGACGAGCAGTACTTC; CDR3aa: CASSPKPGLKLDEQYF
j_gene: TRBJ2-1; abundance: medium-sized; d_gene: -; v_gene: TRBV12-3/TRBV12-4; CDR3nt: TGTGCCAGCAGTTTTCGTCGGCCGGACAATGAGCAGTTCTTC; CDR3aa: CASSFRRPDNEQFF
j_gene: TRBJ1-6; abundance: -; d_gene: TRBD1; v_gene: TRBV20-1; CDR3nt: TGCAGTGCTAGCATAGGACAGGGGGCACCCCTCCACTTT; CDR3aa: CSASIGQGAPLHF
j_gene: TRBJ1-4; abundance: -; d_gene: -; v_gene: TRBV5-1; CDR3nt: TGCGCCAGCAGGATGGGGGCTGGAGAAAAACTGTTTTTT; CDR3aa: CASRMGAGEKLFF
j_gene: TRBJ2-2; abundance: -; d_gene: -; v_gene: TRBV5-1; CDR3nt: TGCGCCAGCAGCTTGGTGACAACCGGGGAGCTGTTTTTT; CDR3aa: CASSLVTTGELFF
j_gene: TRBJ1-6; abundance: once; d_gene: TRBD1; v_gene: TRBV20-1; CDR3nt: TGCAGTGCTAGAGGTCAGGGGGCACCCCTCCACTTT; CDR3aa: CSARGQGAPLHF
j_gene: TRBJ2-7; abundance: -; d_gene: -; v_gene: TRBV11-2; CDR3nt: TGTGCCAGCAGCGCAGCCTACGAGCAGTACTTC; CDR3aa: CASSAAYEQYF
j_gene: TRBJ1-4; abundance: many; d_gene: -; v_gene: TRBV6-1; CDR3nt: TGTGCCAGTGATTGGTCCGGGTCCGATAATGAAAAACTGTTTTTT; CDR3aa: CASDWSGSDNEKLFF
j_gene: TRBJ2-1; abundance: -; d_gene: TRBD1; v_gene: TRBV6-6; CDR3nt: TGTGCCAGCAGTTACGACCGGACAGGGCGGGATGAGCAGTTCTTC; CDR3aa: CASSYDRTGRDEQFF
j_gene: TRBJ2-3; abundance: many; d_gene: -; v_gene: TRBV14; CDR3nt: TGTGCCAGCAGCCAAGATCTAATGGATACGCAGTATTTT; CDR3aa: CASSQDLMDTQYF
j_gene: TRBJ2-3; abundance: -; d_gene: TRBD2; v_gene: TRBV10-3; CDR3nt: TGTGCCATCAGTACAACTGGACTAGCGGGAAACACAGATACGCAGTATTTT; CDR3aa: CAISTTGLAGNTDTQYF
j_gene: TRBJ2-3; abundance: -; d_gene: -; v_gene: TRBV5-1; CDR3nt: TGCGCCAGCAGCTCAGGGAGGACAAGTAGAGAGACAGATACGCAGTATTTT; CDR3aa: CASSSGRTSRETDTQYF
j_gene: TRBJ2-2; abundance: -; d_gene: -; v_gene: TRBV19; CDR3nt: TGTGCCAGTGTCGGGGAGCTGTTTTTT; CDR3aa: CASVGELFF
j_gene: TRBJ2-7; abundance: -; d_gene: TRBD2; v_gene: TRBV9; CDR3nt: TGTGCCAGCAGCGGACTAGCGGATTCCTACGAGCAGTACTTC; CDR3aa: CASSGLADSYEQYF
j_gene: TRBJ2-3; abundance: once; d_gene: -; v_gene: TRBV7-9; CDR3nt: TGTGCCAGCAGCCCCCGGGGGGCACTAGCAGATACGCAGTATTTT; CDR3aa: CASSPRGALADTQYF
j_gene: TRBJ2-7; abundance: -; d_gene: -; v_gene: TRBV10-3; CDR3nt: TGTGCCATCAGTATCGGCGGCTCCTACGAGCAGTACTTC; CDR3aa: CAISIGGSYEQYF
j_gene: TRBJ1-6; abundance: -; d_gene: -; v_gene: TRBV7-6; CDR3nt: TGTGCCAGCTTAGGACCAATGTCACCCCTCCACTTT; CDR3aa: CASLGPMSPLHF
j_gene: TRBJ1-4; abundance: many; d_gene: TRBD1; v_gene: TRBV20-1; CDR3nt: TGCAGTGCTCCCCAGGTGGGGGGACAGGGAAATGAAAAACTGTTTTTT; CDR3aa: CSAPQVGGQGNEKLFF
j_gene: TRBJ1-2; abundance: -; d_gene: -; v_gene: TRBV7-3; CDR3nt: TGTGCCAGCAGTTTAGCCGGGGGCTATGGCTACACCTTC; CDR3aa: CASSLAGGYGYTF
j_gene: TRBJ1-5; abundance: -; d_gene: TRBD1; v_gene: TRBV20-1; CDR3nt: TGCAGTGTCCGACCCCCGACAGGGGGCCTAAATCAGCCCCAGCATTTT; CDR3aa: CSVRPPTGGLNQPQHF
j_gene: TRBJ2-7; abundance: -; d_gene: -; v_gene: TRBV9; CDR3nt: TGTGCCAGCAGCGGGGATAGTGGCCCCTACGAGCAGTACTTC; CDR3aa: CASSGDSGPYEQYF
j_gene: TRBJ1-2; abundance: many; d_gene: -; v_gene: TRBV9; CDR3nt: TGTGCCAGCAGCGTAGCGGTTGACAGCCCGCCGGTTAGAGGCTACACCTTC; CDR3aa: CASSVAVDSPPVRGYTF
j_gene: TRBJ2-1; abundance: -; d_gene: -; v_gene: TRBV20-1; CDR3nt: TGCAGTGCTCAAGCGGGTTTACCCTACAATGAGCAGTTCTTC; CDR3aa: CSAQAGLPYNEQFF
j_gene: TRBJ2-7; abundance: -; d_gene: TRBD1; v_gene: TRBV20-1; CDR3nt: TGCAGTGCTAGAGCTGAGGGACAGGGGGGAGATACGCAGTACTTC; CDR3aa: CSARAEGQGGDTQYF
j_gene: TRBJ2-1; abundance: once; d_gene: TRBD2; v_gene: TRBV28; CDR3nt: TGTGCCAGCAGTCCTCTCGGGGGGGCCGCGAATGAGCAGTTCTTC; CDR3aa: CASSPLGGAANEQFF
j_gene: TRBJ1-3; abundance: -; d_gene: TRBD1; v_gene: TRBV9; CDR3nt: TGTGCCAGCAGCGCGGGGGAGACAGGGGCTGGAAACACCATATATTTT; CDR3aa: CASSAGETGAGNTIYF
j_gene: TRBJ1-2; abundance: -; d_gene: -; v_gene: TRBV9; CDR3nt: TGTGCCAGCAGCCCCCGCGACTTTTATGGTGGCTACACCTTC; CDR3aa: CASSPRDFYGGYTF
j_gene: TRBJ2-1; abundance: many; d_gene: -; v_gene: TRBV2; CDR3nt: TGTGCCAGCAGTGCCGGGAGAACCTACAATGAGCAGTTCTTC; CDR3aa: CASSAGRTYNEQFF
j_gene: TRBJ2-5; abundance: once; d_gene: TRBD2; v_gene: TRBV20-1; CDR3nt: TGCAGTGCTGGACCGAAGAGCGGGAGGGCCCAAGAGACCCAGTACTTC; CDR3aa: CSAGPKSGRAQETQYF
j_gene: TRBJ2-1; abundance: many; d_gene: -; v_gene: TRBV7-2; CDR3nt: TGTGCCAGCAGCCCCTACCTCTACAATGAGCAGTTCTTC; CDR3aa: CASSPYLYNEQFF
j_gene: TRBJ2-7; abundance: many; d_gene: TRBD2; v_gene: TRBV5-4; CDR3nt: TGTGCCAGCAGCTTCGGAGGGAGGGGAGAGCAGTACTTC; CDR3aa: CASSFGGRGEQYF